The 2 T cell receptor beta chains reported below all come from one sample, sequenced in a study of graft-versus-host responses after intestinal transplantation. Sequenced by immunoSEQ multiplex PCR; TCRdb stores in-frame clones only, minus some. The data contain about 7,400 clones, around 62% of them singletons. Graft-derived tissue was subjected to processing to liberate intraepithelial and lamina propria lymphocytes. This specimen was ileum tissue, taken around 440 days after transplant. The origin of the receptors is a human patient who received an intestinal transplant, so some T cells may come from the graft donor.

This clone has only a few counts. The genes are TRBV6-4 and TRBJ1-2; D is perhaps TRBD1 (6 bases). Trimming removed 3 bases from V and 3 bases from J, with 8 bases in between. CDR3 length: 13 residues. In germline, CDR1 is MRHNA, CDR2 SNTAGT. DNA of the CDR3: TGTGCCAGCAGTGATCAGGGGCACTATGGCTACACCTTC. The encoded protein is CASSDQGHYGYTF.

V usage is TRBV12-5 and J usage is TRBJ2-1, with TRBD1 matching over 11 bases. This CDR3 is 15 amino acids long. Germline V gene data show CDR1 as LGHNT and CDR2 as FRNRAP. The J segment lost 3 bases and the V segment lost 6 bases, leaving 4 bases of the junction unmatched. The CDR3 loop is CASGSGQGGYNEQFF. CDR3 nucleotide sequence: TGTGCTAGTGGATCGGGACAGGGGGGCTACAATGAGCAGTTCTTC.